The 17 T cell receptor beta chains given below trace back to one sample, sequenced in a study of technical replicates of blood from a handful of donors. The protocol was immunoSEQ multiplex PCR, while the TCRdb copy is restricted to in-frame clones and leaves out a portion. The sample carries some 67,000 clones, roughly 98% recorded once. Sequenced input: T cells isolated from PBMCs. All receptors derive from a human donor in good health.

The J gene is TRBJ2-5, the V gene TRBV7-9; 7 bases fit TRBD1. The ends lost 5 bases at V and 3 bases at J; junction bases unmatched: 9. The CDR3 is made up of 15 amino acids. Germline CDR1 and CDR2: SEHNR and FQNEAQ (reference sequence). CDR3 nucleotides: TGTGCCAGCAGCCCAAGGACAGGAATAGAAGAGACCCAGTACTTC. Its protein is CASSPRTGIEETQYF.

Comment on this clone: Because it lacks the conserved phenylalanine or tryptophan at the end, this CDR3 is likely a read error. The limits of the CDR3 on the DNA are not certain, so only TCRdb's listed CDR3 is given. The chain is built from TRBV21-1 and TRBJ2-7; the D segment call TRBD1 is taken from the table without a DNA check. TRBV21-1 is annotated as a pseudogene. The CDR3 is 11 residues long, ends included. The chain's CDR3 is CASSKGTGGVI.

CDR3 DNA sequence: TGTGCCAGCAGTGTCGGGACAGGTGACTCCTACGAGCAGTACTTC. Protein: CASSVGTGDSYEQYF. The genes are TRBV6-1 and TRBJ2-7; TRBD1 aligns across 8 bases. The CDR3 length is 15 residues. With 4 bases clipped from V and 0 bases from J, the junction kept 5 bases outside the gene matches. Germline V gives CDR1 MNHNS, CDR2 SASEGT.

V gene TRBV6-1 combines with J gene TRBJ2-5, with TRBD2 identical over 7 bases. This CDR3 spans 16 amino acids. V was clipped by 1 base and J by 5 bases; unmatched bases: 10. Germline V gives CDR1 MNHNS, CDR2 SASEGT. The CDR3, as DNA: TGTGCCAGCAGTGAAGGGGTTAGCGGGTTTAGGGAGACCCAGTACTTC. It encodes CASSEGVSGFRETQYF.

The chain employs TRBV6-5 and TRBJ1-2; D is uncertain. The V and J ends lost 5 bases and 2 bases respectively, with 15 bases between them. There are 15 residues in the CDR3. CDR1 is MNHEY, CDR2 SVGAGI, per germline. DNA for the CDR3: TGTGCCAGCAGTCCCTACAGTGGGCGCAACTATGGCTACACCTTC. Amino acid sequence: CASSPYSGRNYGYTF.

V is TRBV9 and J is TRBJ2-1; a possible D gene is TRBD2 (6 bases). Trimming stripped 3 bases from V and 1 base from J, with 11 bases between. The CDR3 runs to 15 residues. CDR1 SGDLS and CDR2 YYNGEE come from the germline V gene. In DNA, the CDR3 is TGTGCCAGCAGCGCGACCGGGACTTCCTACAATGAGCAGTTCTTC. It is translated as CASSATGTSYNEQFF.

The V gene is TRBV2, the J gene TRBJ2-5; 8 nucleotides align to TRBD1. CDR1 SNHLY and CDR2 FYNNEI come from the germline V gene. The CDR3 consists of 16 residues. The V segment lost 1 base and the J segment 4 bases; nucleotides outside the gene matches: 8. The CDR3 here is CASSEGVPRGRETQYF. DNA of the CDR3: TGTGCCAGCAGTGAAGGTGTACCCAGGGGGCGAGAGACCCAGTACTTC.

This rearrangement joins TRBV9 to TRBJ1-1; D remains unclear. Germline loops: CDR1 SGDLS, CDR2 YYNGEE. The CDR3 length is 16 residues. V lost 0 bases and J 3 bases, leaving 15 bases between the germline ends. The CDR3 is CASSVGSLTEDTEAFF. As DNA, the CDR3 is TGTGCCAGCAGCGTAGGGTCCCTTACGGAGGACACTGAAGCTTTCTTT.

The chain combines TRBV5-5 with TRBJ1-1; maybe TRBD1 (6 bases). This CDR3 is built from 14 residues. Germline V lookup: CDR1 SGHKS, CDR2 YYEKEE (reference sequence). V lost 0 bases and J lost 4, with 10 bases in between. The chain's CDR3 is CASSLAGQSTEAFF. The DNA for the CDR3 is TGTGCCAGCAGCTTGGCCGGACAGAGCACTGAAGCTTTCTTT.

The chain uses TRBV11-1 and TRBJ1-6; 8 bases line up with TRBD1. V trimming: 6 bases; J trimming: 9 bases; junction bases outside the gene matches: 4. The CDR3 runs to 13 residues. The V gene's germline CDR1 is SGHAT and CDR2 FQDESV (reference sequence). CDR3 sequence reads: CASRGQGGSPLHF. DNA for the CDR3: TGTGCCAGCAGAGGACAGGGTGGTTCACCCCTCCACTTT.

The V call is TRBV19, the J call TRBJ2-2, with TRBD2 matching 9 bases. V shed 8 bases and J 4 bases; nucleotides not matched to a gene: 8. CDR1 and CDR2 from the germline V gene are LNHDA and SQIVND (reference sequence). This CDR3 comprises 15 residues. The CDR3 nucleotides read TGTGCCAGTGGGGTAGCGGGAGAACGCACCGGGGAGCTGTTTTTT. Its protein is CASGVAGERTGELFF.

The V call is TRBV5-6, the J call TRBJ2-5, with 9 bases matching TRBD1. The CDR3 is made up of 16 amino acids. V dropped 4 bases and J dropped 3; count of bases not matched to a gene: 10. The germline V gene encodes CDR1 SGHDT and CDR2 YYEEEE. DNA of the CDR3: TGTGCCAGCAGCCCCAAGACAGGGGGATTAGAAGAGACCCAGTACTTC. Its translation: CASSPKTGGLEETQYF.

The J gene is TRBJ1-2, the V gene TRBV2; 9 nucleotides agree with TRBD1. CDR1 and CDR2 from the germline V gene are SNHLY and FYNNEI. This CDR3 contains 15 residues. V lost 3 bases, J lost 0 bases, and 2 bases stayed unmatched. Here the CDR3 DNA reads TGTGCCAGCAGTGAGAGACAGGGGGCTAACTATGGCTACACCTTC. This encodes CASSERQGANYGYTF.

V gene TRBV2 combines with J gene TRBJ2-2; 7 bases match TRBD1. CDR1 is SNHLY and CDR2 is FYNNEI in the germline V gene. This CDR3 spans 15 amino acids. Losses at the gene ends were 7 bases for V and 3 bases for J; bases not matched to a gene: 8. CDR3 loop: CASMKRTGDTGELFF. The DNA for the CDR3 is TGTGCCAGCATGAAACGAACAGGGGACACCGGGGAGCTGTTTTTT.

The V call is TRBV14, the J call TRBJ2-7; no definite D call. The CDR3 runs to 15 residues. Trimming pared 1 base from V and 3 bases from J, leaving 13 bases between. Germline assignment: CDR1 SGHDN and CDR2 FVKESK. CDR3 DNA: TGTGCCAGCAGCCAAGGACGTGGAGTCGTCTACGAGCAGTACTTC. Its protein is CASSQGRGVVYEQYF.

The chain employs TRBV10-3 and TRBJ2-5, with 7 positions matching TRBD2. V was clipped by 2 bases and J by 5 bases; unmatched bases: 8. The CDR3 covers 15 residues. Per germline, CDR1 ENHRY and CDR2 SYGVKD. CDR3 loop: CAISEPGLVGETQYF. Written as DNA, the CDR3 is TGTGCCATCAGTGAGCCTGGACTAGTGGGGGAGACCCAGTACTTC.

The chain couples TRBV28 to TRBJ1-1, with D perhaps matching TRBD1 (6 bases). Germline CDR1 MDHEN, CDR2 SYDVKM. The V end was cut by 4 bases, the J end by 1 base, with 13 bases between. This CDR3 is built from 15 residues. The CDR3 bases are TGTGCCAGCAGTTCGGCGGGGGCAGGGAACACTGAAGCTTTCTTT. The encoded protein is CASSSAGAGNTEAFF.